Described below is a single T cell receptor (beta chain) sequence and its context. Its cognate antigen is unknown. Assay used: immunoSEQ multiplex PCR; TCRdb lists only in-frame clones, some missing. The table shows millions of clones, with over 85% occurring only once. The sample belongs to a study of shared clonotypes between healthy human individuals. Germline V gives CDR1 SGHKS, CDR2 YYEKEE (reference sequence). Between the trimmed V and J ends, which lost 2 bases and 3 bases, there was a span of 15 bases. This CDR3 has 15 residues. Points from the study as a whole: Naive CD4 clonotype sharing across several donors was around 5%. Only blood underwent sampling, and tissue repertoires likely differ.

The rearrangement joins TRBV5-5 to TRBJ2-7, with unresolved D. Material for sequencing was naive CD4+ T cells sorted from blood. Subset indicated: CD45RA+ positively selected. This receptor was obtained from a man aged 18 to 35 in good health. CDR3 DNA: TGTGCCAGCAGCTTCCCAAAGAGTGGAGACTACGAGCAGTACTTC. Amino acid sequence: CASSFPKSGDYEQYF.